The clone carrying this T cell receptor (beta chain) was found once. V was shortened by 4 bases and J by 2 bases, with 16 bases between the two germline ends. Germline assignment: CDR1 SGHRS and CDR2 YFSETQ. This CDR3 spans 16 amino acids. This entry comes from a study of brain T cells in children with intractable seizures. Here immunoSEQ multiplex PCR was the method, and the copy in TCRdb shows in-frame clones only, minus some. The table lists fewer than 80,000 clones, about 96% of them singletons. The receptor comes from a boy under three years old with focal cortical dysplasia and intractable seizures. This specimen consisted of peripheral blood, obtained at surgery. V is TRBV5-1 and J is TRBJ2-4; tentatively, D is TRBD1 or TRBD2 (5 bases each). The CDR3 nucleotides are TGCGCCAGCAGCGGAATGGGGCAGACTACCAAAAACATTCAGTACTTC. Translation: CASSGMGQTTKNIQYF. The entire variable domain, with the rest obtained from reference TRBV5-1 and TRBJ2-4, is as follows: KAGVTQTPRYLIKTRGQQVTLSCSPISGHRSVSWYQQTPGQGLQFLFEYFSETQRNKGNFPGRFSGRQFSNSRSEMNVSTLELGDSALYLCASSGMGQTTKNIQYFGAGTRLSVL.